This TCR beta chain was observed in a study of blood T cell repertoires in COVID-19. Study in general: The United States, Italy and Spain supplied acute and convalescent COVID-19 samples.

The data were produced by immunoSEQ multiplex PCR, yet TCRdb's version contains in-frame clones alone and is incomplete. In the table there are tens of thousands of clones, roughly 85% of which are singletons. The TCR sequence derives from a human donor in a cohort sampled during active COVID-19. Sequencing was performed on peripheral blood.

The CDR3 loop is CASSRLPRSLGTGEYNEQFF. CDR3 nucleotide sequence: TGTGCCAGCAGCCGCCTCCCAAGGAGCTTGGGGACAGGGGAATACAATGAGCAGTTCTTC. This chain uses TRBV7-3 with TRBJ2-1, with 10 bases matching TRBD1. CDR1 and CDR2 (germline): SGHTA, FQGTGA. J gave up 4 bases and V 5 bases, and 20 bases lay outside the gene matches. CDR3 length equals 20 residues.